This entry describes one T cell receptor beta chain. Its cognate antigen is unknown. Every bit of the isolated RNA underwent reverse transcription, so sequencing read expressed TCRB transcripts. Profiling relied on immunoSEQ multiplex PCR, and the TCRdb table lists in-frame clones only, not all of them. This sample has 250,000 to 300,000 clones, with 13% to 15% found just once. Sampling consisted of one heparinised blood draw per donor, averaging approximately 120 mL. CDR3 length equals 17 residues. The germline V gene encodes CDR1 MGHRA and CDR2 YSYEKL. V trimming: 5 bases; J trimming: 4 bases; junction bases outside the gene matches: 12. This record comes from a study of beta chain features in type 1 diabetes. Study conclusions and caveats: Across patients, naive, central memory and Treg TCRB repertoires exhibited apparently greater similarity than was observed across healthy donors. All four CD4+ subsets of Type 1 diabetes patients contained TCRB CDR3s that were moderately but significantly shorter. PCR might preferentially amplify shorter templates, equally in patients and controls.

The TCR sequence derives from a young man with type 1 diabetes. Specimen: naive CD4+ T cells from blood. This chain connects TRBV4-1 to TRBJ2-3; 10 nucleotides line up with TRBD2. The CDR3 DNA reads as TGCGCCAGCAGCGCAAGCTGGGGACTAGCGAAACCAGATACGCAGTATTTT. It specifies CASSASWGLAKPDTQYF.